This T cell receptor (beta chain) appears in the sequencing data of a study of blood T cell repertoires in COVID-19. Study at large: Material from acute and convalescent COVID-19 was sourced from the United States, Italy and Spain. The cDNA or gDNA used as material had been derived from T cells, B-cell-depleted T cells, or PBMCs.

Methods used by the authors: Amplifying reference gene primers gave estimates of nucleated cell counts. The protocol was immunoSEQ multiplex PCR, while the TCRdb copy is restricted to in-frame clones and leaves out a portion. The V and J calls and clone size were taken over from that table, and D and trimming were inferred from the DNA. This sample has hundreds of thousands of clones, with over 75% found just once. Of note for this clone: A much larger clonotype is one base distant, so this may be a read error.

The receptor's source is a man between 50 and 59 years old with COVID-19, enrolled during active disease. The sequenced sample was peripheral blood.

CDR3 loop: CASSPDSSYEQYF. The CDR3 nucleotides read TGTGCCAGCAGCCCGGACAGCTCCTACGAGCAGTACTTC. This chain joins TRBV14 and TRBJ2-7; the D gene is possibly TRBD1 (6 bases). The CDR3 spans 13 residues. Germline CDR1 and CDR2: SGHDN and FVKESK. The ends were cut back, 4 bases at V and 0 bases at J, with 7 bases in the middle.